What follows are 24 T cell receptor beta chains derived from one specimen sequenced in a study of technical replicates of blood from a handful of donors. Sequencing used immunoSEQ multiplex PCR; TCRdb keeps in-frame clones, though not all of them. Of roughly 79,000 clones in the sample, around 92% are singletons; the top ten hold over 0.4%. Sequencing was carried out using T cells isolated from PBMCs. The receptors shown here come from a human donor in good health.

V and J are TRBV6-6 and TRBJ2-7, with TRBD1 matching 10 bases. Trimming cost V 7 bases and J 2 bases; bases outside gene matches: 5. Germline values: CDR1 MNHNY, CDR2 SVGAGI (reference sequence). The CDR3 covers 14 residues. The CDR3 DNA is TGTGCCAGCAAGGCCGGACAGGGGGCCTACGAGCAGTACTTC. Translated: CASKAGQGAYEQYF.

This chain connects TRBV30 to TRBJ1-5; tentative D call: TRBD1 (5 bases). Germline values: CDR1 GTSNPN, CDR2 SVGIG (reference sequence). This CDR3 region has 17 residues. Deletions cut 0 bases from V and 0 bases from J, with 15 bases between. CDR3 sequence reads: CAWSVRRGDSSNQPQHF. The CDR3 DNA reads as TGTGCCTGGAGTGTACGTCGGGGGGACTCTAGCAATCAGCCCCAGCATTTT.

The chain couples TRBV11-2 to TRBJ1-4, with 7 bases lining up with TRBD1. Germline assignment: CDR1 SGHAT and CDR2 FQNNGV. This CDR3 region has 13 residues. V was clipped by 0 bases and J by 11 bases; unmatched bases: 3. For the CDR3, the DNA is TGTGCCAGCAGCTTAGACCCACAGGGGAAACTGTTTTTT. Its protein product is CASSLDPQGKLFF.

The DNA for the CDR3 is TGTGCCAGCAGCTTGGGGGCTTACGAGCAGTACTTC. Translation gives CASSLGAYEQYF. The chain recombines TRBV5-4 with TRBJ2-7; no clear D. The CDR3 totals 12 residues. V was cut by 0 bases and J by 4 bases, with 5 bases left in between. Germline V CDR1 and CDR2: SGHNT, YYREEE (reference sequence).

This chain uses TRBV11-2 with TRBJ2-5; 7 nucleotides align to TRBD1. V dropped 8 bases and J dropped 0; count of bases not matched to a gene: 9. The CDR3 consists of 15 residues. CDR1 is SGHAT, CDR2 FQNNGV, per germline. The CDR3 coding sequence is TGTGCCAGCTTAGGGGACAGTAGATACCAAGAGACCCAGTACTTC. Translating it yields CASLGDSRYQETQYF.

This CDR3 reads CASSRTESSGNTIYF. In DNA form, the CDR3 reads TGTGCCAGCAGTCGCACAGAGAGCTCTGGAAACACCATATATTTT. The V and J genes are TRBV2 and TRBJ1-3; D not resolved. This CDR3 has 15 residues. CDR1 and CDR2 from the germline V gene are SNHLY and FYNNEI. Trimming stripped 5 bases from V and 0 bases from J, with 11 bases between.

The chain joins TRBV14 to TRBJ2-2; 11 bases align to TRBD2. V lost 0 bases to trimming and J lost 6 bases; unmatched junction nucleotides: 6. The CDR3 spans 17 residues. Germline CDR1 reads SGHDN; CDR2 reads FVKESK. The CDR3, as DNA: TGTGCCAGCAGCCAAGATTTACTAGCGGGAGAAGCCGGGGAGCTGTTTTTT. Its protein is CASSQDLLAGEAGELFF.

This chain joins TRBV5-1 and TRBJ2-7; D perhaps matches TRBD1 (6 bases). V lost 6 bases to trimming and J lost 6 bases, with 10 bases between them. The CDR3 covers 11 residues. From germline, CDR1 is SGHRS and CDR2 YFSETQ. CDR3 bases: TGCGCCAGCAAAGGGGGTCCCGAGCAGTACTTC. Residues: CASKGGPEQYF.

The chain has TRBV10-2 and TRBJ1-2; 9 positions match TRBD1. The germline gives CDR1 WSHSY, CDR2 SAAADI. This CDR3 has 13 amino acids. V was clipped by 3 bases and J by 7 bases; unmatched bases: 3. CDR3 amino acids: CASSDTGGSGYTF. CDR3 nucleotide sequence: TGCGCCAGCAGTGATACAGGGGGCTCTGGCTACACCTTC.

The rearrangement joins TRBV9 to TRBJ2-2, with 9 nucleotides matching TRBD2. CDR1 and CDR2 (germline): SGDLS, YYNGEE. The CDR3 runs to 16 residues. After removal of 6 bases from V and 8 bases from J, the junction contained 14 bases not matched to a gene. The CDR3 DNA follows: TGTGCCAGCACTTTACGACTAGCGGCTAGTATAGGGGAGCTGTTTTTT. It codes for CASTLRLAASIGELFF.

The chain links TRBV5-1 to TRBJ1-1; TRBD1 agrees at 8 bases. Germline values: CDR1 SGHRS, CDR2 YFSETQ. J was trimmed by 12 bases and V by 3 bases; bases with no gene match: 4. CDR3 length: 11 residues. The chain's CDR3 is CASSSGQGTFF. CDR3 DNA: TGCGCCAGCAGCTCCGGACAGGGCACTTTCTTT. Supplemented by reference TRBV5-1 and TRBJ1-1, the full variable domain reads KAGVTQTPRYLIKTRGQQVTLSCSPISGHRSVSWYQQTPGQGLQFLFEYFSETQRNKGNFPGRFSGRQFSNSRSEMNVSTLELGDSALYLCASSSGQGTFFGQGTRLTVV.

The chain couples TRBV15 to TRBJ2-7, with D possibly matching TRBD2 (6 bases). The V end lost 6 bases, the J end lost 0 bases, and 9 bases lay between the germline ends. This CDR3 region has 13 residues. Germline V gene sequence: CDR1 LNHNV, CDR2 YYDKDF (reference sequence). CDR3 amino acids: CATRGGDSYEQYF. CDR3 nucleotide sequence: TGTGCCACCAGAGGAGGGGACTCCTACGAGCAGTACTTC.

V and J are TRBV2 and TRBJ2-5; TRBD1 agrees at 10 bases. Germline lookup yields CDR1 SNHLY and CDR2 FYNNEI. This CDR3 is built from 14 residues. V shed 4 bases, J shed 4 bases, and the junction held 3 bases outside the gene matches. DNA for the CDR3: TGTGCCAGCAGTGGACAGGGGGCGTTAGAGACCCAGTACTTC. It yields the protein CASSGQGALETQYF.

V usage is TRBV6-4 and J usage is TRBJ2-1; 14 nucleotides agree with TRBD2. The CDR3 extends over 15 amino acids. Germline values: CDR1 MRHNA, CDR2 SNTAGT. Losses at the gene ends were 4 bases for V and 6 bases for J; bases not matched to a gene: 2. The CDR3: CASSAGTSGSNEQFF. Written as DNA, the CDR3 is TGTGCCAGCAGTGCCGGGACTAGCGGGAGCAATGAGCAGTTCTTC.

V usage is TRBV5-1 and J usage is TRBJ1-1; 11 nucleotides align to TRBD1. Germline V lookup: CDR1 SGHRS, CDR2 YFSETQ. The CDR3 totals 15 residues. Unmatched junction bases numbered 8, after V lost 5 bases and J lost 5 bases. CDR3 sequence reads: CASRKGQGAGTEAFF. The CDR3 nucleotides read TGCGCCAGCAGGAAAGGACAGGGGGCTGGGACTGAAGCTTTCTTT.

The chain links TRBV10-3 to TRBJ2-1; TRBD2 matches 7 bases. Germline CDR1 reads ENHRY; CDR2 reads SYGVKD. This CDR3 comprises 11 residues. V lost 11 bases to trimming and J lost 3 bases; unmatched junction nucleotides: 1. The CDR3 reads CAGGGYNEQFF. The DNA for the CDR3 is TGTGCCGGGGGGGGCTACAATGAGCAGTTCTTC.

The chain joins TRBV30 to TRBJ2-3, with D tentatively TRBD1 (8 bases). The ends were cut back, 4 bases at V and 1 base at J, with 21 bases in the middle. The CDR3 is 17 amino acids. Germline CDR1 GTSNPN, CDR2 SVGIG (reference sequence). The CDR3 region is CAWNSQIQGGGTDTQYF. The CDR3 coding sequence is TGTGCCTGGAATTCTCAAATACAGGGGGGGGGCACAGATACGCAGTATTTT.

The chain carries TRBV27 and TRBJ1-2, with D unresolved. CDR3 length equals 13 residues. CDR1 and CDR2 from the germline V gene are MNHEY and SMNVEV (reference sequence). The V gene lost 0 bases and the J gene lost 4 bases, with 6 bases spanning the gap. CDR3 coding DNA: TGTGCCAGCAGTTTATCGGCCAGCTATGGCTACACCTTC. It encodes CASSLSASYGYTF.

The rearrangement uses TRBV18 and TRBJ2-4; 7 positions match TRBD1. Germline V lookup: CDR1 KGHSH, CDR2 LQKENI. After removal of 4 bases from V and 5 bases from J, the junction contained 5 bases not matched to a gene. The CDR3 has 14 residues. CDR3 DNA: TGTGCCAGCTCACTCTCCGGGACAGAAAACATTCAGTACTTC. Amino acids: CASSLSGTENIQYF. Complete variable domain (other parts from reference TRBV18 and TRBJ2-4): NAGVMQNPRHLVRRRGQEARLRCSPMKGHSHVYWYRQLPEEGLKFMVYLQKENIIDESGMPKERFSAEFPKEGPSILRIQQVVRGDSAAYFCASSLSGTENIQYFGAGTRLSVL.

The chain combines TRBV9 with TRBJ2-1; D is possibly TRBD2 (5 bases). There are 16 residues in the CDR3. The germline V and J ends were trimmed by 0 bases and 3 bases, with 13 bases remaining between them. In germline, CDR1 is SGDLS, CDR2 YYNGEE. In DNA, the CDR3 is TGTGCCAGCAGCGTAGGAGGTAACGGGATCTACAATGAGCAGTTCTTC. Its protein is CASSVGGNGIYNEQFF.

This sequence joins TRBV5-1 and TRBJ1-2, with 7 bases identical to TRBD1. Trimming at V came to 4 bases and at J to 7 bases, leaving 13 bases not matched to a gene. This CDR3 has 15 amino acids. Per the germline V gene, CDR1 is SGHRS and CDR2 is YFSETQ. CDR3 sequence: CASSRNIDRESGYTF. Written as DNA, the CDR3 is TGCGCCAGCAGCCGAAATATTGACAGGGAAAGTGGCTACACCTTC. The whole variable domain, filled in from reference TRBV5-1 and TRBJ1-2, reads KAGVTQTPRYLIKTRGQQVTLSCSPISGHRSVSWYQQTPGQGLQFLFEYFSETQRNKGNFPGRFSGRQFSNSRSEMNVSTLELGDSALYLCASSRNIDRESGYTFGSGTRLTVV.

The rearrangement uses TRBV4-2 and TRBJ2-7, with D possibly being TRBD1 (5 bases). The germline V gene has CDR1 LGHNA and CDR2 YNFKEQ. The CDR3 sequence is 14 residues long. Trimming removed 6 bases from V and 2 bases from J, with 14 bases in between. CDR3 sequence reads: CASSIGQATYEQYF. DNA for the CDR3: TGTGCCAGCAGTATAGGACAAGCCACCTACGAGCAGTACTTC.

The V gene is TRBV5-6, the J gene TRBJ2-7, with D possibly TRBD2 on 5 matching bases. The CDR3 totals 16 residues. Trimming left V 1 base short and J 3 bases short, with 17 bases between. The V gene's germline CDR1 is SGHDT and CDR2 YYEEEE. CDR3 amino acids: CASSLYREPARYEQYF. The CDR3 bases are TGTGCCAGCAGCTTGTACCGGGAACCGGCCCGCTACGAGCAGTACTTC.

The chain has TRBV19 and TRBJ2-7, with D perhaps matching TRBD1 (6 bases). CDR1 and CDR2 (germline): LNHDA, SQIVND (reference sequence). The V end was cut by 5 bases, the J end by 4 bases, with 18 bases between. The CDR3 has 15 amino acids. The CDR3 coding sequence is TGTGCCAGTAGTGAGCAAGGGGGAGAGAGATACGAGCAGTACTTC. This gives the protein CASSEQGGERYEQYF.